Each of the 23 T cell receptor beta chains below was sequenced from the same sample in a study of blood T cells in healthy people across ages. The second PCR ran 7 to 11 cycles with a sample-barcoded 5' primer and J-beta primers. TCRdb re-derived calls from the 5' RACE reads in MiXCR, one entry per CDR3 protein. The table lists hundreds of thousands of distinct CDR3 sequences, about 55% of them singletons. Sequencing was performed on blood. The receptor source for this set is a man aged 55 to 70 in good health.

The chain combines TRBV29-1 with TRBJ2-7; possible D gene TRBD1, 5 bases. Trimming removed 7 bases from V and 4 bases from J, with 11 bases in between. The CDR3 covers 11 residues. Germline CDR1 and CDR2: SQVTM and ANQGSEA. The CDR3 DNA is TGCAGCGCCGGACACTTTTACGAGCAGTACTTC. This encodes CSAGHFYEQYF.

On this clonotype: One base away lies a much larger clone, so this may be a sequencing read error. This chain uses TRBV9 with TRBJ2-3; TRBD2 might be the D (6 bases). Germline CDR1 reads SGDLS; CDR2 reads YYNGEE. There are 15 residues in the CDR3. Trimming took 1 base from V and 4 from J, leaving 13 bases between them. CDR3: CASSVLASRADTQYF. The CDR3 region has the DNA TGTGCCAGCAGCGTACTAGCGTCCCGCGCAGATACGCAGTATTTT.

The chain joins TRBV29-1 to TRBJ2-1; D is unclear. This CDR3 contains 12 residues. Trimming cost V 2 bases and J 5 bases, with 7 bases left between them. Germline CDR1 is SQVTM and CDR2 is ANQGSEA. As DNA, the CDR3 is TGCAGCGTTGAACCCAGACACAATGAGCAGTTCTTC. Translated, it gives CSVEPRHNEQFF.

This clonotype has a handful of counts. V and J are TRBV11-2 and TRBJ2-7, with TRBD2 matching over 9 bases. The tail of the sequence fits TRBJ2-5 better, so the J call may be wrong. This CDR3 has 14 amino acids. Germline CDR1 is SGHAT and CDR2 is FQNNGV. CDR3 loop: CASSLAGGGGTQYF. The CDR3 DNA reads TGTGCCAGCAGCTTAGCGGGCGGGGGGGGGACCCAGTACTTC.

This sequence joins TRBV7-9 and TRBJ1-1; D not certain. Trimming pared 2 bases from V and 3 bases from J, leaving 10 bases between. There are 14 residues in the CDR3. Germline V gene data show CDR1 as SEHNR and CDR2 as FQNEAQ (reference sequence). The CDR3 loop reads CASSLSLGDTEAFF. CDR3 bases: TGTGCCAGCAGCTTATCTCTGGGAGACACTGAAGCTTTCTTT.

The gene calls are TRBV5-1 and TRBJ2-5; D uncertain. CDR1 is SGHRS and CDR2 is YFSETQ in the germline V gene. CDR3 length: 14 residues. Trimming took off 3 bases at V and 2 bases at J, with 11 bases between the two ends. The CDR3 reads CASSWEGKQETQYF. CDR3 sequence (DNA): TGCGCCAGCAGCTGGGAAGGCAAGCAAGAGACCCAGTACTTC. Based on the CDR3 plus reference TRBV5-1 and TRBJ2-5, the full variable domain is KAGVTQTPRYLIKTRGQQVTLSCSPISGHRSVSWYQQTPGQGLQFLFEYFSETQRNKGNFPGRFSGRQFSNSRSEMNVSTLELGDSALYLCASSWEGKQETQYFGPGTRLLVL.

This clonotype came up a few times. This chain connects TRBV6-2 or TRBV6-3 to TRBJ2-3; TRBD2 agrees at 8 bases. The CDR3 extends over 15 amino acids. CDR1 and CDR2 (germline): MNHEY, SVGEGT. V shed 6 bases and J 0 bases; nucleotides not matched to a gene: 5. CDR3 sequence reads: CASSLSGTSTDTQYF. CDR3 DNA sequence: TGTGCCAGCAGCCTTAGCGGGACTAGCACAGATACGCAGTATTTT.

V gene TRBV3-1 combines with J gene TRBJ2-7; no clear D. Between the trimmed V and J ends, which lost 2 bases and 5 bases, there was a span of 13 bases. CDR3 size: 14 residues. In germline, CDR1 is LGHDT, CDR2 YNNKEL (reference sequence). CDR3 amino acids: CASSQRVLGNEQYF. CDR3 nucleotides: TGTGCCAGCAGCCAAAGGGTCCTGGGTAACGAGCAGTACTTC.

The V gene is TRBV7-2, the J gene TRBJ2-5; 11 nucleotides match TRBD2. The germline V gene encodes CDR1 SGHTA and CDR2 FQGNSA. The length of the CDR3 is 17 residues. The V and J ends lost 0 bases and 5 bases, in that order; junction bases with no gene match: 8. In DNA, the CDR3 is TGTGCCAGCAGCTTAGCGGGTAGCGGGGGGGCTTTTGAGACCCAGTACTTC. Protein product: CASSLAGSGGAFETQYF.

V and J are TRBV6-1 and TRBJ2-3; 7 positions agree with TRBD1. The germline CDR1 and CDR2 sequences are MNHNS and SASEGT. This CDR3 spans 15 amino acids. The ends lost 6 bases at V and 0 bases at J; junction bases unmatched: 6. In DNA, the CDR3 is TGTGCCAGCAGCAGGGGGAACCCTAGCACAGATACGCAGTATTTT. Residues: CASSRGNPSTDTQYF.

The V gene is TRBV7-3, the J gene TRBJ2-2; the match to TRBD2 covers 7 bases. The CDR3 sequence is 16 residues long. Germline V gives CDR1 SGHTA, CDR2 FQGTGA. With V trimmed by 2 bases and J by 9 bases, 12 bases remained unmatched. The CDR3 region has the DNA TGTGCCAGCAGCTTAGATTCCGGGGAGGGGTTCCGGGAGCTGTTTTTT. This translates into CASSLDSGEGFRELFF.

This rearrangement joins TRBV27 to TRBJ2-4; no reliable D call. Germline CDR1 MNHEY, CDR2 SMNVEV (reference sequence). The CDR3 loop spans 13 amino acids. Between the trimmed V and J ends, which lost 3 bases and 15 bases, there was a span of 18 bases. In nucleotides, the CDR3 is TGTGCCAGCAGTTTTTCGGACCGGGCCAGGCGGTACTTC. Translated, it gives CASSFSDRARRYF.

This clonotype was observed once. V usage is TRBV29-1 and J usage is TRBJ2-3, with D perhaps matching TRBD2 (6 bases). CDR1 and CDR2 from the germline V gene are SQVTM and ANQGSEA. The CDR3 extends over 13 amino acids. V was cut by 6 bases and J by 3 bases, with 13 bases left in between. The CDR3 DNA reads TGCAGCGTAGCCGGAGGAGGGACAGATACGCAGTATTTT. This codes for CSVAGGGTDTQYF.

This clonotype was observed a handful of times. V usage is TRBV7-2 and J usage is TRBJ2-7, with D unclear. The CDR3 contains 16 residues. The V gene lost 3 bases and the J gene lost 0 bases, with 15 bases spanning the gap. Per germline, CDR1 SGHTA and CDR2 FQGNSA. The CDR3 DNA sequence: TGTGCCAGCAGCTTTTACAGTCGCCCGTCCTCCTACGAGCAGTACTTC. Translated: CASSFYSRPSSYEQYF.

V gene TRBV7-9 combines with J gene TRBJ2-5; the D is unclear. Germline values: CDR1 SEHNR, CDR2 FQNEAQ (reference sequence). V was pared by 2 bases and J by 11 bases, with 18 bases between. The CDR3 runs to 14 residues. The CDR3 loop reads CASSLNTAINEQYF. CDR3 DNA sequence: TGTGCCAGCAGCTTAAACACCGCGATAAATGAGCAGTACTTC.

The chain links TRBV12-3 or TRBV12-4 to TRBJ2-7; perhaps TRBD2 as D (6 bases). The CDR3 contains 11 residues. V was cut by 7 bases and J by 5 bases, with 9 bases left in between. The CDR3 spells CASMGGHEQYF. CDR3 nucleotides: TGTGCCAGCATGGGGGGACACGAGCAGTACTTC.

This chain links TRBV20-1 with TRBJ1-1; no clear D gene. This CDR3 comprises 14 residues. Deletions cut 0 bases from V and 1 base from J, with 9 bases between. Germline V gene lookup returns CDR1 DFQATT and CDR2 SNEGSKA (reference sequence). CDR3 residues: CSARDLRKNTEAFF. CDR3 nucleotide sequence: TGCAGTGCTAGAGATCTCCGGAAGAACACTGAAGCTTTCTTT.

The chain employs TRBV28 and TRBJ2-3, with 10 positions matching TRBD1. This CDR3 is built from 19 residues. V lost 3 bases to trimming and J lost 1 base; unmatched junction nucleotides: 13. Germline CDR1 MDHEN, CDR2 SYDVKM. The CDR3 nucleotides read TGTGCCAGCAGTTTGAAAGTTAGTATGGGACAGGGGCGCACAGATACGCAGTATTTT. It translates to CASSLKVSMGQGRTDTQYF.

This clonotype appeared a few times. This CDR3 is CARAPECEQYF. The CDR3 DNA sequence: TGTGCCAGAGCCCCTGAATGCGAGCAGTACTTC. The genes are TRBV9 and TRBJ2-7; D is unresolved. The CDR3 spans 11 residues. V dropped 8 bases and J dropped 6 bases, with 12 bases sitting between them. Per germline, CDR1 SGDLS and CDR2 YYNGEE. Complete variable domain (other parts from reference TRBV9 and TRBJ2-7): DSGVTQTPKHLITATGQRVTLRCSPRSGDLSVYWYQQSLDQGLQFLIQYYNGEERAKGNILERFSAQQFPDLHSELNLSSLELGDSALYFCARAPECEQYFGPGTRLTVT.

The chain links TRBV28 to TRBJ2-1; no definite D call. The V gene's germline CDR1 is MDHEN and CDR2 SYDVKM. The CDR3 is made up of 10 amino acids. Trimming stripped 6 bases from V and 9 bases from J, with 6 bases between. This chain's CDR3 is CASRATEQFF. Written as DNA, the CDR3 is TGTGCCAGCAGGGCGACTGAGCAGTTCTTC.

The sample holds many counts of this clonotype. The V call is TRBV11-1, the J call TRBJ2-5; no clear D gene. The V and J ends lost 0 bases and 5 bases respectively, with 13 bases between them. Germline V lookup: CDR1 SGHAT, CDR2 FQDESV (reference sequence). The CDR3 loop spans 15 amino acids. CDR3 in amino acids: CASSLAGGIGETQYF. CDR3 DNA sequence: TGTGCCAGCAGCTTAGCGGGTGGTATCGGGGAGACCCAGTACTTC.

Concerning this clonotype itself: No conserved phenylalanine or tryptophan ends this CDR3, so it is likely a read error. CDR3: CASSLATGGTDTQYL. DNA of the CDR3: TGTGCCAGCAGCTTAGCTACAGGGGGCACAGATACGCAGTATTTG. J is TRBJ2-3 and V is TRBV7-2, with 7 bases identical to TRBD1. CDR3 length: 15 residues. V shed 0 bases and J 1 base; nucleotides not matched to a gene: 1. CDR1 and CDR2 from the germline V gene are SGHTA and FQGNSA.

J is TRBJ2-7 and V is TRBV7-2; TRBD2 might be the D (6 bases). Germline CDR1 reads SGHTA; CDR2 reads FQGNSA. The CDR3 is made up of 14 amino acids. V lost 1 base to trimming and J lost 6 bases, with 13 bases between them. The CDR3: CASSLDGLGGEQYF. The CDR3 DNA reads TGTGCCAGCAGCTTAGATGGCCTCGGGGGCGAGCAGTACTTC.